The T cell receptor (beta chain) under discussion was sequenced for a study of blood T cells in healthy people across ages. Looking at the study overall: There was about one barcoded beta molecule captured by template switching per two T cells.

The ends lost 3 bases at V and 2 bases at J; junction bases unmatched: 11. This CDR3 is built from 18 residues. CDR1 SGHRS and CDR2 YFSETQ come from the germline V gene. General study findings and limits: As naive T cell percentage varied, TCR beta diversity correlated strongly with it. Calculation of diversity from one million T cells yielded estimates considered to be underestimates.

No fewer than 5 micrograms of total RNA were isolated from every sample. To note about this clonotype: Its antigen is undetermined.

A second roughly 6 to 12 cycle PCR used barcoded and J-beta primers. MiXCR, applied by TCRdb to the 5' RACE reads, yields one record per CDR3 protein. The data contain about 760,000 distinct CDR3 sequences, just over 55% of them singletons. The TCR sequence derives from a man between 40 and 49 years old in good health. The J gene is TRBJ2-1, the V gene TRBV5-1; 10 nucleotides match TRBD2. The sample comprised blood. CDR3 sequence reads: CASSWPPDSGGAYNEQFF. CDR3 bases: TGCGCCAGCAGCTGGCCCCCGGACAGCGGGGGGGCCTACAATGAGCAGTTCTTC.